This T cell receptor beta chain was identified in a study of CD8 T cells in ankylosing spondylitis. Findings of the study overall: Both synovial fluid and blood in reactive arthritis had previously been reported to carry some motif variants. Disease-associated clones were reportedly significantly overrepresented in matched ankylosing spondylitis synovial fluid. Disease-linked clones proved CD8+ and comparatively uncommon in peripheral blood.

This clonotype was found a few times. Its antigen is undetermined. The CDR3 runs to 16 residues. The germline gives CDR1 SEHNR, CDR2 FQNEAQ (reference sequence). The V gene lost 1 base and the J gene lost 7 bases, with 19 bases spanning the gap. Preparation of TCR beta libraries was done by quantitative 5'-RACE with molecular barcodes. TCRdb passed the 5' RACE reads through MiXCR, listing each CDR3 protein once. The sample consists of about 350,000 distinct CDR3 sequences, approximately 22% of them appearing once. The source material was blood, either unsorted or a sorted T cell fraction (not recorded which). The sequence derives from a male donor with ankylosing spondylitis or in good health (not recorded which). This sequence joins TRBV7-9 and TRBJ1-2, with D possibly matching TRBD1 (5 bases). The CDR3 is CASSLDPLGALFGYTF. Written as DNA, the CDR3 is TGTGCCAGCAGCTTAGACCCGCTTGGGGCCTTATTTGGCTACACCTTC. Drawing the rest from reference TRBV7-9 and TRBJ1-2, the complete variable domain is DTGVSQNPRHKITKRGQNVTFRCDPISEHNRLYWYRQTLGQGPEFLTYFQNEAQLEKSRLLSDRFSAERPKGSFSTLEIQRTEQGDSAMYLCASSLDPLGALFGYTFGSGTRLTVV.